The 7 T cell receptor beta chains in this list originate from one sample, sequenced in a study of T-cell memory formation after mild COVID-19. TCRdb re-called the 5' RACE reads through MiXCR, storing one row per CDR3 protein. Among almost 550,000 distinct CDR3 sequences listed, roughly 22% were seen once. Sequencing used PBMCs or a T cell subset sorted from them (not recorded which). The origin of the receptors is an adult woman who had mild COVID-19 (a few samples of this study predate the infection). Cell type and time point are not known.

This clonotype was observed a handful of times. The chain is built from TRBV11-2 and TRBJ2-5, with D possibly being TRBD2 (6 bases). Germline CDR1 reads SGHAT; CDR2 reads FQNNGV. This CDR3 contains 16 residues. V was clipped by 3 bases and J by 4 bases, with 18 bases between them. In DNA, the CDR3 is TGTGCCAGCAGCTTTCGGGGGACCCTCATAGGAGAGACCCAGTACTTC. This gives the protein CASSFRGTLIGETQYF. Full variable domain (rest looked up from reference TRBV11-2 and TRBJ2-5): EAGVAQSPRYKIIEKRQSVAFWCNPISGHATLYWYQQILGQGPKLLIQFQNNGVVDDSQLPKDRFSAERLKGVDSTLKIQPAKLEDSAVYLCASSFRGTLIGETQYFGPGTRLLVL.

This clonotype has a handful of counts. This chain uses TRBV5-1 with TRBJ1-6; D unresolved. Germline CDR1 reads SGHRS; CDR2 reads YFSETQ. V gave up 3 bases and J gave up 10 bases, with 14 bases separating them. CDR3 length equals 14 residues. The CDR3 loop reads CASSSEHRPSPLHF. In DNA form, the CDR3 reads TGCGCCAGCAGCTCGGAGCATCGGCCATCACCCCTCCACTTT.

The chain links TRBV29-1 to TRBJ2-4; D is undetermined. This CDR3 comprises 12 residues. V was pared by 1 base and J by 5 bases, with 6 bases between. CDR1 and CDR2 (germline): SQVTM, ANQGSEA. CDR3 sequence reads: CSVEVGQNIQYF. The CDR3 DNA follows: TGCAGCGTTGAAGTGGGTCAAAACATTCAGTACTTC.

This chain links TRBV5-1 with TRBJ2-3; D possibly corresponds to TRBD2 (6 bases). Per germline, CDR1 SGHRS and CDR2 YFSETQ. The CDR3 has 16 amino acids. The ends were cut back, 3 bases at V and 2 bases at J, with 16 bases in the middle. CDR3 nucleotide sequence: TGCGCCAGCAGCTGGCCTCCGGGACTCCTCACAGATACGCAGTATTTT. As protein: CASSWPPGLLTDTQYF.

CDR3 residues: CASSSGQGHNQPQHF. As DNA, the CDR3 is TGTGCCAGCAGCTCGGGACAGGGACACAATCAGCCCCAGCATTTT. The chain links TRBV12-3 or TRBV12-4 to TRBJ1-5; TRBD1 aligns across 9 bases. The CDR3 runs to 15 residues. The V segment lost 6 bases and the J segment 3 bases; nucleotides outside the gene matches: 6.

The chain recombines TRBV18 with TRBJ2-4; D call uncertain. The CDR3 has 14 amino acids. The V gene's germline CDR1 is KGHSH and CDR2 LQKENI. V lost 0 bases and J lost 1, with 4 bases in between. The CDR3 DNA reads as TGTGCCAGCTCACCACCGACCGCCAAAAACATTCAGTACTTC. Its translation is CASSPPTAKNIQYF.

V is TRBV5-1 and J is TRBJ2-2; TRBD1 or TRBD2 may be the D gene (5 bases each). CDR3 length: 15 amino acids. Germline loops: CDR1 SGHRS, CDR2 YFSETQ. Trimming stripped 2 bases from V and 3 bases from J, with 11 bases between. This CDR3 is CASSFLGRDTGELFF. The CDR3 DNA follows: TGCGCCAGCAGCTTCCTGGGACGGGACACCGGGGAGCTGTTTTTT. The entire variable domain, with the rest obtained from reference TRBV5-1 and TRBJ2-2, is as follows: KAGVTQTPRYLIKTRGQQVTLSCSPISGHRSVSWYQQTPGQGLQFLFEYFSETQRNKGNFPGRFSGRQFSNSRSEMNVSTLELGDSALYLCASSFLGRDTGELFFGEGSRLTVL.